This TCR beta chain was profiled in a study of T cells in Graves' hyperthyroidism and ophthalmopathy. In its sample, this clonotype was seen a few times. The CDR3 has 13 residues. Germline V CDR1 and CDR2: SEHNR, FQNEAQ (reference sequence). Trimming removed 3 bases at V and 3 bases at J, with 8 bases between. Those with hyperthyroidism were 18 to 65 years old, newly diagnosed, and ill for under 2 months. Regions amplified from RNA transcripts were the TCR beta CDR3 regions. The study used the HTBI primer set for a first-round RT-PCR of the TCR CDR3. A single record per CDR3 protein comes from TCRdb applying MiXCR to the multiplex PCR reads. The sample records hundreds of thousands of distinct CDR3 sequences, approximately 40% being singletons.

The J gene is TRBJ2-5, the V gene TRBV7-9, with D unclear. The sequencing input was blood. The clonotype comes from a man between 18 and 29 years old with Graves' hyperthyroidism. CDR3: CASSFGLEETQYF. CDR3 nucleotides: TGTGCCAGCAGCTTCGGGCTCGAAGAGACCCAGTACTTC. Using reference TRBV7-9 and TRBJ2-5 for the parts outside the CDR3, the full variable domain is DTGVSQNPRHKITKRGQNVTFRCDPISEHNRLYWYRQTLGQGPEFLTYFQNEAQLEKSRLLSDRFSAERPKGSFSTLEIQRTEQGDSAMYLCASSFGLEETQYFGPGTRLLVL.